This TCR beta chain was sequenced in a study of cytomegalovirus exposure and HLA in healthy donors. In nominal health when sampled, donors likely had unrecorded immune exposures nonetheless. The primer mix had 60 Vbeta and 13 Jbeta primers. The table came from immunoSEQ multiplex PCR; TCRdb's copy has only in-frame clones and leaves some out. With over 100,000 clones in the sample, the ten largest clones hold approximately 1.8%. Germline V gene lookup returns CDR1 MNHEY and CDR2 SVGAGI. CDR3 size: 15 residues. V was cut by 0 bases and J by 1 base, with 9 bases left in between. Sequenced: PBMCs. This chain links TRBV6-5 with TRBJ1-1, with a tentative D call TRBD1 (5 bases). The clonotype was recovered from a man between 18 and 35 years old in good health and CMV-seronegative. Written as DNA, the CDR3 is TGTGCCAGCAGTTACTCGTCTACAGGGAACACTGAAGCTTTCTTT. It is translated as CASSYSSTGNTEAFF.